The rows below give T cell receptor beta chains drawn from one sample of a study of T cells after posttransplantation cyclophosphamide. Clones were sequenced by immunoSEQ multiplex PCR, and TCRdb holds only the in-frame ones, with some missing. The repertoire consists of approximately 41,000 clones, none detected only once. The sequenced sample was PBMCs. The receptors were gathered from a man between 50 and 59 years old in good health, CMV-negative, and a related stem cell transplant donor. Both conserved end residues are part of each CDR3. D genes are given only for firm matches. Not every row has a clone size; where given, it reads once, few, many or a size class.

D	V	J	size	DNA	CDR3
TRBD1	TRBV27	TRBJ1-1	many	TGTGCCAGCACCTTAGGCCAGGGGGTTGGGAACACTGAAGCTTTCTTT	CASTLGQGVGNTEAFF
-	TRBV27	TRBJ1-5	many	TGTGCCAGCGCTACTAGTCTAGGTCAGCCCCAGCATTTT	CASATSLGQPQHF
-	TRBV5-6	TRBJ1-1	many	TGTGCCAGCAGCTTGCCGGATACCCGGGGCACTGAAGCTTTCTTT	CASSLPDTRGTEAFF
TRBD1	TRBV19	TRBJ2-3	many	TGTGCCAGTAGTAGGGACAGCGCGGCAGATACGCAGTATTTT	CASSRDSAADTQYF
TRBD2	TRBV6-5	TRBJ2-1	many	TGTGCCAGCAGCTGGGTAGCGGGGCTCTACAATGAGCAGTTCTTC	CASSWVAGLYNEQFF
-	TRBV4-3	TRBJ2-6	many	TGCGCCAGCAGCCAAGATCGACAGAACTCTGGGGCCAACGTCCTGACTTTC	CASSQDRQNSGANVLTF
TRBD1	TRBV13	TRBJ2-5	many	TGTGCCAGCAGCTCCAGGGACAGTGGGACCCAGTACTTC	CASSSRDSGTQYF
-	TRBV6-1	TRBJ1-6	many	TGTGCCAGCAGTACCCGGGACAAGGGAGATTCACCCCTCCACTTT	CASSTRDKGDSPLHF
-	TRBV6-1	TRBJ1-5	many	TGTGCCAGCAGCGGAGGGGAGGGGATACAGCCCCAGCATTTT	CASSGGEGIQPQHF
-	TRBV7-9	TRBJ1-1	many	TGTGCCAGCGCAAAAGGCAGGGCGTCTGAAGCTTTCTTT	CASAKGRASEAFF
TRBD1	TRBV6-6	TRBJ2-1	-	TGTGCCAGCGGAGGGACAGGGCCCTACAATGAGCAGTTCTTC	CASGGTGPYNEQFF
-	TRBV4-3	TRBJ2-2	many	TGCGCCAGCAGCCAAGATCAGGAGACGGGGACCGGGGAGCTGTTTTTT	CASSQDQETGTGELFF
TRBD1	TRBV5-1	TRBJ1-1	many	TGCGCCAGCAGCCAAGGGACAGGGAACACTGAAGCTTTCTTT	CASSQGTGNTEAFF
-	TRBV29-1	TRBJ1-1	many	TGCAGCGTCAGGGACTACACTGAAGCTTTCTTT	CSVRDYTEAFF
TRBD1	TRBV19	TRBJ2-1	many	TGTGCCAGTAGGATACAGGGGGTAACCTCCTACAATGAGCAGTTCTTC	CASRIQGVTSYNEQFF
TRBD2	TRBV7-2	TRBJ2-3	many	TGTGCCAGCAGCTGGAAGCGGGGGGGCACAGATACGCAGTATTTT	CASSWKRGGTDTQYF
-	TRBV29-1	TRBJ1-1	many	TGCAGCGCCCGTGGGGGGATCACTGAAGCTTTCTTT	CSARGGITEAFF
TRBD1	TRBV6-4	TRBJ1-5	many	TGTGCCAGCAGTGCACGAGACAGGGGGCATCAGCCCCAGCATTTT	CASSARDRGHQPQHF
-	TRBV5-4	TRBJ2-3	-	TGTGCCAGCAGCGGGAGGGGGGGGGCCCTTGGCACAGATACGCAGTATTTT	CASSGRGGALGTDTQYF
TRBD2	TRBV19	TRBJ2-1	few	TGTGCCAGTAGTATTTTCGGCTATTCGAGCGGGAGAGGGGCCTACCCGTACAATGAGCAGTTCTTC	CASSIFGYSSGRGAYPYNEQFF
-	TRBV6-5	TRBJ1-2	many	TGTGCCAGCCGCGTCGGAGTCGATGGCTACACCTTC	CASRVGVDGYTF
-	TRBV7-9	TRBJ2-7	-	TGTGCCAGCAGCATAAGCGGCAGGGGCATGCACGAGCAGTACTTC	CASSISGRGMHEQYF
-	TRBV15	TRBJ2-7	-	TGTGCCACCAGCGGGAGGCAGGGTGGCAACGAGCAGTACTTC	CATSGRQGGNEQYF
-	TRBV13	TRBJ1-2	-	TGTGCCAGCAGCTCGACGGGGGACGAAGTCTATGGCTACACCTTC	CASSSTGDEVYGYTF
TRBD1	TRBV29-1	TRBJ1-1	many	TGCAGCGTTGAAATTGGTCAGGGGGTAAAAGCTTTCTTT	CSVEIGQGVKAFF
TRBD2	TRBV6-1	TRBJ2-3	many	TGTGCCAGCAGGGAGACTAGCGGGAGGACAGATACGCAGTATTTT	CASRETSGRTDTQYF
TRBD1	TRBV10-3	TRBJ2-7	many	TGTGCCATCAGCCCCGGGACAGGCTCCTACGAGCAGTACTTC	CAISPGTGSYEQYF
TRBD2	TRBV7-8	TRBJ2-2	many	TGTGCCAGCAGCGTTAGCGGGGGAGTGACTGGGGAGCTGTTTTTT	CASSVSGGVTGELFF
-	TRBV6-5	TRBJ1-2	many	TGTGCCAGCAGTTATAACAGGGTGAACTATGGCTACACCTTC	CASSYNRVNYGYTF
TRBD1	TRBV5-5	TRBJ1-5	many	TGTGCCAGCAGCTTGTTAACAGGGGACCAGCCCCAGCATTTT	CASSLLTGDQPQHF
TRBD1	TRBV19	TRBJ2-7	-	TGTGCCAGTAGTGCTAATACAGGGGGCATGAGCGAGCAGTACTTC	CASSANTGGMSEQYF
-	TRBV11-1	TRBJ2-3	many	TGTGCCAGCAGCTTATGGGCGGGGGCAGGGGATACGCAGTATTTT	CASSLWAGAGDTQYF
-	TRBV12-1	TRBJ1-2	-	TGTGCCAGCAGTTCTCTTCGGACACCAAACTATGGCTACACCTTC	CASSSLRTPNYGYTF
TRBD2	TRBV19	TRBJ2-7	many	TGTGCCAGTAGTATAAATGGACTAGTCTACGAGCAGTACTTC	CASSINGLVYEQYF
TRBD1	TRBV6-1	TRBJ2-1	few	TGTGCCAGCAGTGAAGCGACGACAGGGGGCTCCTACAATGAGCAGTTCTTC	CASSEATTGGSYNEQFF
-	TRBV19	TRBJ2-1	many	TGTGCCAGTAGTATTTGGGACCCAGGTAGCGGTGAGCAGTTCTTC	CASSIWDPGSGEQFF
TRBD2	TRBV19	TRBJ2-1	many	TGTGCCAGTAGTACCAGGACTAGCGGGAGATCGGGCTACAATGAGCAGTTCTTC	CASSTRTSGRSGYNEQFF
TRBD2	TRBV5-6	TRBJ2-3	-	TGTGCCAGCAGCCTGGTGAGCGGGGGGAGCACAGATACGCAGTATTTT	CASSLVSGGSTDTQYF
TRBD1	TRBV2	TRBJ2-5	-	TGTGCCGACAGGGGGCGCGGGGAGACCCAGTACTTC	CADRGRGETQYF
TRBD2	TRBV2	TRBJ2-7	many	TGTGCCAGCAGTGGTCTAGCGGGAGGGAACGAGCAGTACTTC	CASSGLAGGNEQYF
-	TRBV2	TRBJ1-1	many	TGTGCCAGCACCGTCACGAGGAAGAACACTGAAGCTTTCTTT	CASTVTRKNTEAFF
-	TRBV29-1	TRBJ2-6	many	TGCAGCGTGTTAGGGAGCTCTGGGGCCAACGTCCTGACTTTC	CSVLGSSGANVLTF